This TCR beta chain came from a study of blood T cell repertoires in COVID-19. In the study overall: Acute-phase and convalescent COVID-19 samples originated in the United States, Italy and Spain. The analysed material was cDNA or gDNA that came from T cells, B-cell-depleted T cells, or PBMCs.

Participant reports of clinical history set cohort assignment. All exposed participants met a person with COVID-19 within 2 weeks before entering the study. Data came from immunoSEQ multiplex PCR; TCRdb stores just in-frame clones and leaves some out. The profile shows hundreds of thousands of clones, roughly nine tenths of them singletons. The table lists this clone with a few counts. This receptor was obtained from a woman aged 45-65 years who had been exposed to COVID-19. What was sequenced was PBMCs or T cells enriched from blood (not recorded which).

For the CDR3, the DNA is TGTGCCAGTAGTACCCTCAGTGCAACTAATGAAAAACTGTTTTTT. Protein sequence: CASSTLSATNEKLFF. The chain uses TRBV19 and TRBJ1-4; no firm D call. V shed 4 bases and J shed 0 bases, with 9 bases lying between them. This CDR3 has 15 residues. The germline V gene encodes CDR1 LNHDA and CDR2 SQIVND (reference sequence).